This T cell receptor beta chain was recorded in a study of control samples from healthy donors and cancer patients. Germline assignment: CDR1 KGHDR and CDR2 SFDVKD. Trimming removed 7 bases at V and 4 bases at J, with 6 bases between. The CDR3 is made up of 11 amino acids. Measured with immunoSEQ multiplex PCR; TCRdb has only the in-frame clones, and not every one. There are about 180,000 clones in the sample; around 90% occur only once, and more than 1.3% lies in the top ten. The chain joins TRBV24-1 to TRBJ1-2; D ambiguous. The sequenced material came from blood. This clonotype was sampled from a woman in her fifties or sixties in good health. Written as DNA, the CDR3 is TGTGCCACCAGCTCCAGCTATGGCTACACCTTC. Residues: CATSSSYGYTF.